This is a list of T cell receptor beta chains from one sample in a study of T cell changes during pregnancy in multiple sclerosis. TCRdb's copy holds only in-frame clones and misses some; the assay was immunoSEQ multiplex PCR. The data contain tens of thousands of clones, 80% to 95% of them singletons. Sequenced here: CD4+ T cells from peripheral blood mononuclear cells, sampled in the third trimester of pregnancy. The receptors here all came from a female donor in good health, enrolled as a control in a pregnancy study. The CDR3 runs from the conserved cysteine through the conserved F or W. D genes are given only for firm matches. Expanded clones are given a class, and other clones once, few, many or no size at all.

J gene: TRBJ1-1
V gene: TRBV6-5
clone size: -
D gene: TRBD1
CDR3 DNA: TGTGCCAGCAGCTCAGGGGGCGCGGCGGCTGAAGCTTTCTTT
CDR3 protein: CASSSGGAAAEAFF

J gene: TRBJ1-1
V gene: TRBV2
clone size: -
D gene: TRBD1
CDR3 DNA: TGTGCCAGCGGCCTTGAGGGGGCCACTGAAGCTTTCTTT
CDR3 protein: CASGLEGATEAFF

J gene: TRBJ1-2
V gene: TRBV19
clone size: -
D gene: -
CDR3 DNA: TGTGCCAGTAGCTCGCTACAGAGAAGTGGCTACACCTTC
CDR3 protein: CASSSLQRSGYTF

J gene: TRBJ2-7
V gene: TRBV19
clone size: -
D gene: TRBD1
CDR3 DNA: TGTGCCAGTAGTCTTTCGGGACAGGGGGCGCGAATGGACGAGCAGTACTTC
CDR3 protein: CASSLSGQGARMDEQYF

J gene: TRBJ2-4
V gene: TRBV4-2
clone size: -
D gene: TRBD1
CDR3 DNA: TGTGCCAGCAGCCAAGTCGGACAGGGCAAAAACATTCAGTACTTC
CDR3 protein: CASSQVGQGKNIQYF

J gene: TRBJ1-5
V gene: TRBV7-6
clone size: -
D gene: TRBD1
CDR3 DNA: TGTGCCAGCAGCCTGGGACAGGGGGACCAGCCCCAGCATTTT
CDR3 protein: CASSLGQGDQPQHF

J gene: TRBJ1-1
V gene: TRBV7-9
clone size: few
D gene: -
CDR3 DNA: TGTGCCAGCAGCCTGGACAGGAACACTGAAGCTTTCTTT
CDR3 protein: CASSLDRNTEAFF

J gene: TRBJ2-1
V gene: TRBV10-3
clone size: -
D gene: TRBD1
CDR3 DNA: TGTGCCATCAGTGGTCTGAACAGGGGGCGAGGTGAGCAGTTCTTC
CDR3 protein: CAISGLNRGRGEQFF

J gene: TRBJ2-2
V gene: TRBV7-2
clone size: -
D gene: -
CDR3 DNA: TGTGCCAGCAGCCGGGGACTTCCCCTCACCGGGGAGCTGTTTTTT
CDR3 protein: CASSRGLPLTGELFF

J gene: TRBJ2-2
V gene: TRBV6-5
clone size: -
D gene: TRBD1
CDR3 DNA: TGTGCCAGCAGGTGGACAGGGGACACCGGGGAGCTGTTTTTT
CDR3 protein: CASRWTGDTGELFF

J gene: TRBJ2-7
V gene: TRBV6-5
clone size: -
D gene: TRBD2
CDR3 DNA: TGTGCCAGCAGTCCCGGGGGGGTAATGTACTTC
CDR3 protein: CASSPGGVMYF

J gene: TRBJ1-1
V gene: TRBV19
clone size: once
D gene: TRBD1
CDR3 DNA: TGTGCCAGTAGTCTAGATACAGGGGGCTACACTGAAGCTTTCTTT
CDR3 protein: CASSLDTGGYTEAFF